This T cell receptor beta chain was sequenced in a study of HIV-infected patients and healthy controls. General study points: Healthy controls carried many MAIT alpha-chain CDR3s, while HIV+ repertoires had few.

V shed 5 bases and J shed 2 bases, with 14 bases lying between them. The CDR3 covers 15 residues. Germline-derived CDR1 and CDR2 are SGHAT and FQDESV (reference sequence). Follow-up blood was drawn about 14 weeks, roughly three months, after antiretroviral therapy began. No cell fractionation was done, so the repertoire covers all unsorted peripheral blood T cells. Around 0.5 ug RNA was reverse transcribed with alpha and beta constant-region primers. Each of the alpha and beta chains got its own library through chain-specific third strand synthesis with indices. TCRdb reprocessed the 5' RACE reads with MiXCR, giving one entry per CDR3 protein. The sample shows roughly 7,500 distinct CDR3 sequences, around 6.7% of them seen only once. This clonotype is medium-sized. Its antigen is not known. This beta chain came through as a stray read in a library set up for alpha chains, and its size says little.

The chain is built from TRBV11-1 and TRBJ2-3; D possibly uses TRBD1 or TRBD2 (5 bases each). The clonotype was recovered from an adult with HIV infection. Material: blood, obtained during antiretroviral therapy. The DNA of the CDR3 is TGTGCCAGCAGCGACCGGGACGGCTTCACAGATACGCAGTATTTT. It specifies CASSDRDGFTDTQYF.